The 3 T cell receptor beta chains below were found in one sample sequenced in a study of blood T cells in healthy people across ages. Through a sample-barcoded 5' primer and a J-beta primer mix, a second PCR was run for about 6 to 11 cycles. A single record per CDR3 protein comes from TCRdb applying MiXCR to the 5' RACE reads. The sample records 1 million to 1.2 million distinct CDR3 sequences, 35% to 40% being singletons. Material: blood. The receptors here all came from a man between 18 and 35 years old in good health.

This clonotype was seen ten or more times. This chain links TRBV7-2 with TRBJ2-1; no reliable D call. Germline CDR1 and CDR2: SGHTA and FQGNSA. V was pared by 5 bases and J by 0 bases, with 17 bases between. The CDR3 runs 17 residues. CDR3 residues: CASSLNRADHSYNEQFF. The DNA for the CDR3 is TGTGCCAGCAGCCTTAATAGGGCCGACCACTCCTACAATGAGCAGTTCTTC.

The chain is built from TRBV11-2 and TRBJ1-1; no clear D gene. The ends were cut back, 2 bases at V and 0 bases at J, with 10 bases in the middle. The CDR3 is 15 residues long. Per germline, CDR1 SGHAT and CDR2 FQNNGV. The CDR3 here is CASSLWSGVNTEAFF. The CDR3 nucleotides are TGTGCCAGCAGCTTATGGAGCGGGGTGAACACTGAAGCTTTCTTT.

Here the CDR3 reads CASSEISRTQYF. For the CDR3, the DNA is TGTGCCAGCAGTGAAATCAGCCGGACCCAGTACTTC. J is TRBJ2-5 and V is TRBV2, with D unresolved. The CDR3 loop spans 12 amino acids. V was clipped by 2 bases and J by 7 bases, with 8 bases between them. CDR1 SNHLY and CDR2 FYNNEI come from the germline V gene. Full variable domain (remainder filled in from reference TRBV2 and TRBJ2-5): EPEVTQTPSHQVTQMGQEVILRCVPISNHLYFYWYRQILGQKVEFLVSFYNNEISEKSEIFDDQFSVERPDGSNFTLKIRSTKLEDSAMYFCASSEISRTQYFGPGTRLLVL.